These 9 T cell receptor beta chains came from one sample sequenced in a study of blood T cell repertoires in COVID-19. Clones were read by immunoSEQ multiplex PCR, and TCRdb kept only the in-frame ones, dropping some. Seen here are around 190,000 clones, 88% observed once, and the top ten hold approximately 9%. The sample taken for sequencing was PBMCs or T cells enriched from blood (not recorded which). Every receptor here comes from a woman in her late teens or twenties who had recovered from COVID-19.

This sequence joins TRBV29-1 and TRBJ2-3, with D maybe TRBD2 (5 bases). The CDR3 runs to 15 residues. V lost 4 bases, J lost 0 bases, and 14 bases lay in between. The germline V gene has CDR1 SQVTM and CDR2 ANQGSEA. In DNA, the CDR3 is TGCAGCGTTGCCGTGCCGGGAACTAGCACAGATACGCAGTATTTT. Encoded protein: CSVAVPGTSTDTQYF.

This clone was seen a single time. This chain links TRBV27 with TRBJ2-3; perhaps TRBD2 as D (7 bases). The CDR3 sequence is 14 residues long. Trimming took off 3 bases at V and 6 bases at J, with 13 bases between the two ends. Germline V gives CDR1 MNHEY, CDR2 SMNVEV (reference sequence). Here the CDR3 DNA reads TGTGCCAGCAGTTTTGGGGGGGCCTGGGATACGCAGTATTTT. The encoded protein is CASSFGGAWDTQYF.

This sequence joins TRBV2 and TRBJ2-1, with 7 bases matching TRBD2. J lost 6 bases, V lost 6 bases, and 5 bases had no gene match. The CDR3 is made up of 13 amino acids. The germline V gene has CDR1 SNHLY and CDR2 FYNNEI. The DNA for the CDR3 is TGTGCCAGCAGGGCGGGAGAGGGCAATGAGCAGTTCTTC. Translating it yields CASRAGEGNEQFF. The full variable domain, rest sourced from reference TRBV2 and TRBJ2-1, is EPEVTQTPSHQVTQMGQEVILRCVPISNHLYFYWYRQILGQKVEFLVSFYNNEISEKSEIFDDQFSVERPDGSNFTLKIRSTKLEDSAMYFCASRAGEGNEQFFGPGTRLTVL.

The rearrangement uses TRBV6-4 and TRBJ2-5; 9 bases agree with TRBD2. The CDR3 sequence is 14 residues long. Trimming at V came to 4 bases and at J to 4 bases, leaving 4 bases not matched to a gene. CDR1 and CDR2 (germline): MRHNA, SNTAGT. This chain's CDR3 is CASSAAGGRETQYF. The CDR3 coding sequence is TGTGCCAGCAGTGCAGCGGGGGGTCGAGAGACCCAGTACTTC.

In DNA form, the CDR3 reads TGTGCCAGTAGTATAGGATCTAGGGGGATTATTGAAGCTTTCTTT. This encodes CASSIGSRGIIEAFF. The rearrangement joins TRBV19 to TRBJ1-1, with a weak D call TRBD1 (6 bases). This CDR3 has 15 amino acids. Trimming stripped 1 base from V and 7 bases from J, with 16 bases between. Germline values: CDR1 LNHDA, CDR2 SQIVND (reference sequence).

This chain uses TRBV6-5 with TRBJ1-1; tentatively, D is TRBD1 (6 bases). V gave up 7 bases and J gave up 0 bases, with 9 bases separating them. CDR3 size: 13 residues. The germline V gene has CDR1 MNHEY and CDR2 SVGAGI. The DNA for the CDR3 is TGTGCCAGCACCGGACAGCTGAACACTGAAGCTTTCTTT. Translated: CASTGQLNTEAFF.

V and J are TRBV5-6 and TRBJ2-7; D ambiguous. Trimming shortened V by 4 bases and J by 2 bases, and 10 bases separated the two germline ends. CDR3 size: 13 residues. Germline CDR1 reads SGHDT; CDR2 reads YYEEEE. In nucleotides, the CDR3 is TGTGCCAGCAGCAAACGGCAGGCCTACGAGCAGTACTTC. Its translation: CASSKRQAYEQYF.

The V gene is TRBV10-1, the J gene TRBJ2-5; D is unclear. V shed 0 bases and J shed 4 bases, with 15 bases lying between them. Germline V gene lookup returns CDR1 WNHNN and CDR2 SYGVQD (reference sequence). This CDR3 comprises 16 residues. The CDR3 is CASSESTPAAGETQYF. The CDR3 DNA reads as TGCGCCAGCAGTGAGTCCACCCCGGCGGCTGGAGAGACCCAGTACTTC.

This clone appeared a few times. The genes are TRBV20-1 and TRBJ2-5; TRBD2 matches 10 bases. This CDR3 is 15 amino acids long. CDR1 and CDR2 (germline): DFQATT, SNEGSKA (reference sequence). V was clipped by 3 bases and J by 2 bases; unmatched bases: 6. This chain's CDR3 is CSASGGLADQETQYF. The CDR3 nucleotides read TGCAGTGCTAGTGGAGGACTAGCGGATCAAGAGACCCAGTACTTC.